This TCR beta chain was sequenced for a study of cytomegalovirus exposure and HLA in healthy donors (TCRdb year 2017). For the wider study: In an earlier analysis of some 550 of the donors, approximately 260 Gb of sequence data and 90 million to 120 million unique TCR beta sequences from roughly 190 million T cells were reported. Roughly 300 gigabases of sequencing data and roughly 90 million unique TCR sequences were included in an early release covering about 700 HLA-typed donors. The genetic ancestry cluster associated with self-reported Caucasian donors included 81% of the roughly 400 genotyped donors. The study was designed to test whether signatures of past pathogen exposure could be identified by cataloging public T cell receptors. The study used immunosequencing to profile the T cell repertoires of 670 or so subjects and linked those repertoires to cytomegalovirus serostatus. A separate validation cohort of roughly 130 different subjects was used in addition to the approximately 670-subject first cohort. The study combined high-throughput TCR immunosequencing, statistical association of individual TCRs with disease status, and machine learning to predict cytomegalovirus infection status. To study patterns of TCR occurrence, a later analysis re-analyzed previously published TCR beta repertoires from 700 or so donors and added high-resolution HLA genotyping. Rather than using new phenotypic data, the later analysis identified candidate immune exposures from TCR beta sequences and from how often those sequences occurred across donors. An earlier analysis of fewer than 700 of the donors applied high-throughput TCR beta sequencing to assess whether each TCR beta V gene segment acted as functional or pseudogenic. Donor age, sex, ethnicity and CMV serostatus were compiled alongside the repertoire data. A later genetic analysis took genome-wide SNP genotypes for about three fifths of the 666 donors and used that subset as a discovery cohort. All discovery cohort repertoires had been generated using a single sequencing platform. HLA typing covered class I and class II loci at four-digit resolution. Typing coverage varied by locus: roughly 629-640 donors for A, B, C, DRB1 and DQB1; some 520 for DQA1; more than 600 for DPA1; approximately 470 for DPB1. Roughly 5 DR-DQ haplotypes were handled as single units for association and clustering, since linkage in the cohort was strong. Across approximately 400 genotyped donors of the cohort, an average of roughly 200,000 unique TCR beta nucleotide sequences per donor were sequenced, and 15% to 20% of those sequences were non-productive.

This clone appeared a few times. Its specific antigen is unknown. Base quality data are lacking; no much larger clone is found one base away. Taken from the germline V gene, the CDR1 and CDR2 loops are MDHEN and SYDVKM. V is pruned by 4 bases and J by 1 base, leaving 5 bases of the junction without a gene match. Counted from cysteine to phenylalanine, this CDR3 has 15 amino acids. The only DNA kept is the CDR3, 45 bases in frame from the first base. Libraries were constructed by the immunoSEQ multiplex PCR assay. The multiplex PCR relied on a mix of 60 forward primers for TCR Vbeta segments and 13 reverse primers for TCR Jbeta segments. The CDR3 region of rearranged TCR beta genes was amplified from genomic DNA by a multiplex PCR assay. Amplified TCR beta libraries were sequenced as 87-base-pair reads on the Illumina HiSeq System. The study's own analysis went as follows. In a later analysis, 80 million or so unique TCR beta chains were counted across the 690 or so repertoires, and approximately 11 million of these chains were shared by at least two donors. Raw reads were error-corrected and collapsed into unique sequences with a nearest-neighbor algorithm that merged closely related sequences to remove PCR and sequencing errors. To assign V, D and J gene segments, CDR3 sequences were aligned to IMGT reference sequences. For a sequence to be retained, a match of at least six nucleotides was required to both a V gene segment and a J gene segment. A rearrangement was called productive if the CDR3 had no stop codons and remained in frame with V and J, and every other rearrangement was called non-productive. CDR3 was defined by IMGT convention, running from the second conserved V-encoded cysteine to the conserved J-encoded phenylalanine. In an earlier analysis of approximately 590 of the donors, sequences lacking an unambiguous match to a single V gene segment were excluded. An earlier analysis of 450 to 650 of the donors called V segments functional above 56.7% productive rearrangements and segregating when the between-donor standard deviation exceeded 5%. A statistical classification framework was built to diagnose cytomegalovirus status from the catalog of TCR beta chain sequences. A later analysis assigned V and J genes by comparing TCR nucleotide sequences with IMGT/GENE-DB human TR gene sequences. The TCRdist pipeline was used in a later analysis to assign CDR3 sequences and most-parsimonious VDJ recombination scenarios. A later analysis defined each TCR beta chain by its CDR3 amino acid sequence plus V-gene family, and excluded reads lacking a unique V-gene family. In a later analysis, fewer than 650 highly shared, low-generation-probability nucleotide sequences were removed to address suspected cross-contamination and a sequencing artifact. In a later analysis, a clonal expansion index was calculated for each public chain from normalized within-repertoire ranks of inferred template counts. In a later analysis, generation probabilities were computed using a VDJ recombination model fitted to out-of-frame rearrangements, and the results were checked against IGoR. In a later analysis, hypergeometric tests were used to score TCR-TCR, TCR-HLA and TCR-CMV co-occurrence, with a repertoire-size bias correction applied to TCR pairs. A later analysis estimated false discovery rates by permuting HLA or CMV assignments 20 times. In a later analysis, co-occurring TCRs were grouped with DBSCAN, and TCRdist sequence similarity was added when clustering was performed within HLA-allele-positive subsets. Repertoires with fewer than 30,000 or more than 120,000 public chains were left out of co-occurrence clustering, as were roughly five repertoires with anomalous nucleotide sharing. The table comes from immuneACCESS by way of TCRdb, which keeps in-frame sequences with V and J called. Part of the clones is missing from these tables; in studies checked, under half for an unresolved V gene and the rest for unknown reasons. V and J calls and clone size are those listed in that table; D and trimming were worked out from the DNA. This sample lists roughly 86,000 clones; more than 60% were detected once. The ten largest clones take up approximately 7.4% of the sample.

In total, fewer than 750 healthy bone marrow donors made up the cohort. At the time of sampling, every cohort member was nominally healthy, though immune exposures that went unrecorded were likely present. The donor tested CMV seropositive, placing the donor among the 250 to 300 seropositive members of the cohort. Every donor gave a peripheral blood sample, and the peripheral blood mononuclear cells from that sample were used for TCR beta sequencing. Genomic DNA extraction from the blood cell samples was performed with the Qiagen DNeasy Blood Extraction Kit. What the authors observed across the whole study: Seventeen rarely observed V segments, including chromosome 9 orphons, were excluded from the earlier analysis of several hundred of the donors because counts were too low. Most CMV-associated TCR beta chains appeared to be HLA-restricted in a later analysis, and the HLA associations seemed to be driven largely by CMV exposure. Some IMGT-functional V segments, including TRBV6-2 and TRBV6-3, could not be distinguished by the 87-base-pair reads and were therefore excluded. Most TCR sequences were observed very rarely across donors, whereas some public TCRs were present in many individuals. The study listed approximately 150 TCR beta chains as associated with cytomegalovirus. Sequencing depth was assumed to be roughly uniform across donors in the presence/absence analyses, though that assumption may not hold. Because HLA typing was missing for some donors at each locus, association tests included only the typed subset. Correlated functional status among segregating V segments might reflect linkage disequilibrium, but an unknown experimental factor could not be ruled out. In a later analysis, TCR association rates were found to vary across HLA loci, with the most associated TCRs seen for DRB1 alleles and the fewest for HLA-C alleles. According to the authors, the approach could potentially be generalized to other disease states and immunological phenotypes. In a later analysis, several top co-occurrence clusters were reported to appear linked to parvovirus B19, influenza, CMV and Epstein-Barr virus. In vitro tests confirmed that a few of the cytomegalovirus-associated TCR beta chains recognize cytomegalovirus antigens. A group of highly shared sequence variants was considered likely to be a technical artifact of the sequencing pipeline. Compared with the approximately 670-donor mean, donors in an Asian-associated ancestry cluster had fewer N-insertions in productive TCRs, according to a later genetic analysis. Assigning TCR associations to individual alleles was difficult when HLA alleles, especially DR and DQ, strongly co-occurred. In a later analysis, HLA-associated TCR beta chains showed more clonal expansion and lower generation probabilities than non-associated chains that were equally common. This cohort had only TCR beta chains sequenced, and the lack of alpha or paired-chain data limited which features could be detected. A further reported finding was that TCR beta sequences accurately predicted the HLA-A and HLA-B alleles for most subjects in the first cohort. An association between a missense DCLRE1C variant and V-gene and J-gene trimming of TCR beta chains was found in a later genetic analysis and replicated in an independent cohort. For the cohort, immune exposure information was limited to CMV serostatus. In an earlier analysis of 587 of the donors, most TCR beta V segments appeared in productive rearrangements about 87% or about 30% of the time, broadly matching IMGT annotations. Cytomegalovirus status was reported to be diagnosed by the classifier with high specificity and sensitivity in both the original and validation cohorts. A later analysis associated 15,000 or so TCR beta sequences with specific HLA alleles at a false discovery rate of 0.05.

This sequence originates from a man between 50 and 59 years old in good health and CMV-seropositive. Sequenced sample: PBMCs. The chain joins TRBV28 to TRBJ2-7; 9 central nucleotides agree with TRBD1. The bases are TGTGCCAGCAGTTCCCCCGGGACAGGGTCCTACGAGCAGTACTTC. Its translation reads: CASSSPGTGSYEQYF.